The 10 T cell receptor beta chains given below trace back to one sample, sequenced in a study of beta chain features in type 1 diabetes (dated by TCRdb to 2017 to 2018). The library was prepared using the immunoSEQ multiplex PCR assay. The entire amount of isolated RNA was reverse transcribed using the High Capacity cDNA Reverse Transcription Kit, so the sequenced TCRB transcripts were expressed ones. TCRdb's version of the immuneACCESS table is confined to in-frame rearrangements and falls short of the full clone set. An unresolved V gene accounts for under half of the shortfall where checked; the remainder is of unknown origin. Present in this sample are about 350,000 clones, less than 20% of which were seen just once. About 0.044% of the sample is held by the ten biggest clonotypes. Sequencing input: naive CD4+ T cells from blood. The meaning of the sample's cell subset or site label: true naive CD4+ T cells. These TCRs come from a woman between 18 and 29 years old in good health.

In this sample, this clone turned up a few times. An end of the junction does not agree with germline; a read error may underlie this. The chain carries TRBV20-1 and TRBJ2-1; possibly TRBD1 for D (5 bases). Germline V gene data show CDR1 as DFQATT and CDR2 as SNEGSKA (reference sequence). This CDR3 is 11 amino acids long. CDR3 in DNA: TGCAGTGCGAGAGGACAAGAGGAGCAGTTCTTC. Translating it yields CSARGQEEQFF.

This clone was counted a few times. V gene TRBV25-1 combines with J gene TRBJ2-2; TRBD1 aligns across 12 bases. The V gene end was trimmed by 6 bases and the J gene end by 4 bases; junction bases not matched to a gene: 3. Germline V gives CDR1 MGHDK, CDR2 SYGVNS. This CDR3 is 15 amino acids long. The DNA of the CDR3 is TGTGCCAGCAGGGGGGACAGGGGGCCCACCGGGGAGCTGTTTTTT. Translating it yields CASRGDRGPTGELFF.

The gene calls are TRBV5-1 and TRBJ1-1; 7 bases are a match to TRBD1. J gave up 3 bases and V 5 bases, and 7 bases lay outside the gene matches. The CDR3 covers 14 residues. The germline V gene has CDR1 SGHRS and CDR2 YFSETQ. The CDR3 here is CASSGRTGHTEAFF. CDR3 nucleotide sequence: TGCGCCAGCAGTGGACGGACAGGCCACACTGAAGCTTTCTTT.

The genes are TRBV11-1 and TRBJ1-1; a possible D gene is TRBD1 (5 bases). The ends were cut back, 4 bases at V and 5 bases at J, with 11 bases in the middle. This CDR3 spans 13 amino acids. CDR1 and CDR2 from the germline V gene are SGHAT and FQDESV (reference sequence). The CDR3 reads CASSSQGGTEAFF. The CDR3 bases are TGTGCCAGCAGCTCGCAGGGAGGAACTGAAGCTTTCTTT.

There are a few counts of this clone. The chain couples TRBV5-1 to TRBJ1-2; tentatively, D is TRBD1 (5 bases). Germline CDR1 is SGHRS and CDR2 is YFSETQ. The CDR3 is 14 amino acids. The germline V and J ends were trimmed by 0 bases and 5 bases, with 11 bases remaining between them. The CDR3 sequence is CASSLDGAVYGYTF. Written as DNA, the CDR3 is TGCGCCAGCAGCTTGGATGGGGCCGTGTATGGCTACACCTTC.

This chain joins TRBV18 and TRBJ1-6, with no clear D. This CDR3 is 16 amino acids long. Germline V gene lookup returns CDR1 KGHSH and CDR2 LQKENI. The ends were cut back, 4 bases at V and 7 bases at J, with 17 bases in the middle. CDR3 sequence: CASSQGSGILNSPLHF. CDR3 nucleotide sequence: TGTGCCAGCTCACAGGGATCGGGGATCCTCAATTCACCCCTCCACTTT.

This rearrangement joins TRBV10-3 to TRBJ1-5; D possibly corresponds to TRBD1 (5 bases). The ends were cut back, 2 bases at V and 7 bases at J, with 15 bases in the middle. CDR1 ENHRY and CDR2 SYGVKD come from the germline V gene. This CDR3 spans 15 amino acids. CDR3: CAISELGRGGQPQHF. The CDR3 DNA is TGTGCCATCAGTGAGCTGGGGCGGGGCGGGCAGCCCCAGCATTTT.

This clone was counted a few times. The rearrangement joins TRBV29-1 to TRBJ1-4; TRBD1 is a possible D gene (5 bases). The CDR3 consists of 15 residues. Trimming pared 7 bases from V and 4 bases from J, leaving 19 bases between. The V gene's germline CDR1 is SQVTM and CDR2 ANQGSEA. CDR3 sequence reads: CSARRGDGINEKLFF. The CDR3 nucleotides are TGCAGCGCCCGCCGGGGGGATGGGATTAATGAAAAACTGTTTTTT.

CDR3 sequence reads: CASSGQGYEQYF. Written as DNA, the CDR3 is TGTGCCAGCAGTGGACAGGGCTACGAGCAGTACTTC. The V and J genes are TRBV6-1 and TRBJ2-5; 7 bases line up with TRBD1. The J call may be wrong; the DNA end is better matched by TRBJ2-7. The CDR3 spans 12 residues. Germline CDR1 is MNHNS and CDR2 is SASEGT.

The chain recombines TRBV5-4 with TRBJ1-2; 7 bases fit TRBD1. Per the germline V gene, CDR1 is SGHNT and CDR2 is YYREEE (reference sequence). The trim removed 1 base at V and 6 bases at J, leaving 0 bases unmatched. The CDR3 runs 12 residues. In DNA, the CDR3 is TGTGCCAGCAGCTTGCAGGGGGATGGCTACACCTTC. It is translated as CASSLQGDGYTF.